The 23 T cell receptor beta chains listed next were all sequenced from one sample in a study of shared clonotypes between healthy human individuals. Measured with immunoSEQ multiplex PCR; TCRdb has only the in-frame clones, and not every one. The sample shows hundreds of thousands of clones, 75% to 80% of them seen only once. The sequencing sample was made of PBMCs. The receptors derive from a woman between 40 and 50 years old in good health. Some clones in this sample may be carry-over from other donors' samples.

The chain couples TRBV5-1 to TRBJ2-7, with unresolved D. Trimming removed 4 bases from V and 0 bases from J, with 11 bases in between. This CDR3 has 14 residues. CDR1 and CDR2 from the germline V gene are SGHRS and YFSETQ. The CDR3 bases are TGCGCCAGCAGCCCCCTTCTGAGCTCCTACGAGCAGTACTTC. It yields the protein CASSPLLSSYEQYF.

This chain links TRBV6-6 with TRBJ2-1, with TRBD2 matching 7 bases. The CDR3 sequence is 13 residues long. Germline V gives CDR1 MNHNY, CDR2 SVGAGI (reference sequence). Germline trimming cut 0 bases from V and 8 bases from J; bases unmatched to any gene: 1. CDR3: CASSYSSGDEQFF. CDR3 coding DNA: TGTGCCAGCAGTTACTCGAGCGGGGATGAGCAGTTCTTC.

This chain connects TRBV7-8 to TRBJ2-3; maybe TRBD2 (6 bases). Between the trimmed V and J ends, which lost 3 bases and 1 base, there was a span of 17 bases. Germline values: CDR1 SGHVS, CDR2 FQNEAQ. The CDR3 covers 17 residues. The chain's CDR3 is CASSLALRERGTDTQYF. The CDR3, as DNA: TGTGCCAGCAGCTTGGCCTTACGGGAGCGGGGCACAGATACGCAGTATTTT.

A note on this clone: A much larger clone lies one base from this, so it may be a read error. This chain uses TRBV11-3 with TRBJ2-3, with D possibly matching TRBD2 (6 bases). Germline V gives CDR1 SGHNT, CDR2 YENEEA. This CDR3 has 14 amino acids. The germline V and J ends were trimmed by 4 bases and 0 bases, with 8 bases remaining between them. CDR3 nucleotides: TGTGCCAGCAGCTCCGGGACTAGCACAGATACGCAGTATTTT. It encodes CASSSGTSTDTQYF.

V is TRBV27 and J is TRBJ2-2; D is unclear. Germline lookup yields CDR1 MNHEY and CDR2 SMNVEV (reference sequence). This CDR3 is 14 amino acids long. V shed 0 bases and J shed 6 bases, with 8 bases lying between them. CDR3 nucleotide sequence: TGTGCCAGCAGTTTATCGTGGGTGGCCGGGGAGCTGTTTTTT. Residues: CASSLSWVAGELFF.

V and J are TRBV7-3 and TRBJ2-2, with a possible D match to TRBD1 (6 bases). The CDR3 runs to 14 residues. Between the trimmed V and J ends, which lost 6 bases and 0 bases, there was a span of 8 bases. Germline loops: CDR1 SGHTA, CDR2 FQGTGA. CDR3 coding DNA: TGTGCCAGCAGAACAGGGACGAACACCGGGGAGCTGTTTTTT. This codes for CASRTGTNTGELFF. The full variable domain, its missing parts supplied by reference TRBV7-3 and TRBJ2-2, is GAGVSQTPSNKVTEKGKYVELRCDPISGHTALYWYRQSLGQGPEFLIYFQGTGAADDSGLPNDRFFAVRPEGSVSTLKIQRTERGDSAVYLCASRTGTNTGELFFGEGSRLTVL.

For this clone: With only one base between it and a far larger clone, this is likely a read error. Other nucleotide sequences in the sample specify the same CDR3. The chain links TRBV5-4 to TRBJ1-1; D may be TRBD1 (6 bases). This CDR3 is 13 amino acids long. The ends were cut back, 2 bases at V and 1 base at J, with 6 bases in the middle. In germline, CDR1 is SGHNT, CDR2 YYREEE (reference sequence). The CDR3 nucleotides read TGTGCCAGCAGCTTAGGGGGGAACACTGAAGCTTTCTTT. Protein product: CASSLGGNTEAFF.

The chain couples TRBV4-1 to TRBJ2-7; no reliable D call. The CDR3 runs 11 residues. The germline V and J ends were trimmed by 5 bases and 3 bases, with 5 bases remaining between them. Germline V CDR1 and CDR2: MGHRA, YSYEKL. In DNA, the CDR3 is TGCGCCAGCAGCAACCTCTACGAGCAGTACTTC. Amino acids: CASSNLYEQYF.

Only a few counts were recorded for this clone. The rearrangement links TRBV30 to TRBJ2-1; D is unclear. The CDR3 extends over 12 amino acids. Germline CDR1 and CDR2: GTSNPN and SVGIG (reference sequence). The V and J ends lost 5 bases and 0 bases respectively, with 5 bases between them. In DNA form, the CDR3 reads TGTGCCTGGGACAACTCCTACAATGAGCAGTTCTTC. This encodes CAWDNSYNEQFF.

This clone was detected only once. The CDR3 loop reads CAWGRPGELFF. DNA of the CDR3: TGTGCCTGGGGGAGGCCCGGGGAGCTGTTTTTT. The rearrangement joins TRBV30 to TRBJ2-2, with D perhaps matching TRBD2 (6 bases). The germline V gene has CDR1 GTSNPN and CDR2 SVGIG (reference sequence). V was clipped by 5 bases and J by 6 bases, with 7 bases between them. The CDR3 runs 11 residues.

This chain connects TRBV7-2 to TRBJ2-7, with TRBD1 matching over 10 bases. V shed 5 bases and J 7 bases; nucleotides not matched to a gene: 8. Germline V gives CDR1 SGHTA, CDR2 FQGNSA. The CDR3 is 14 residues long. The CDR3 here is CASSVGDRGREQYF. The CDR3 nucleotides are TGTGCCAGCAGCGTTGGGGACAGGGGTCGTGAGCAGTACTTC.

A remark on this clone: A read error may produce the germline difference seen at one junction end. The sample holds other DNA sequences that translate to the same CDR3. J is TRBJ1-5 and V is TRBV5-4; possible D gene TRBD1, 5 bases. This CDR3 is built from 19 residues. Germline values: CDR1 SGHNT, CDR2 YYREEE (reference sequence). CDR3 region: CDSSCGRIGPLYSNQPQHF. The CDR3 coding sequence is TGCGACAGCAGCTGCGGGCGGATCGGGCCCCTTTATAGCAATCAGCCCCAGCATTTT.

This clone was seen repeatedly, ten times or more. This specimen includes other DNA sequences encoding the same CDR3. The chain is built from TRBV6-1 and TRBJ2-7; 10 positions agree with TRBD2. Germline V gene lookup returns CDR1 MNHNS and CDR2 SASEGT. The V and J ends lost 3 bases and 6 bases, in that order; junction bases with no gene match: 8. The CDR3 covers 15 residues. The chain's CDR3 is CASSEASGSAGEQYF. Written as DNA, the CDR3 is TGTGCCAGCAGTGAGGCTAGCGGGAGTGCAGGCGAGCAGTACTTC.

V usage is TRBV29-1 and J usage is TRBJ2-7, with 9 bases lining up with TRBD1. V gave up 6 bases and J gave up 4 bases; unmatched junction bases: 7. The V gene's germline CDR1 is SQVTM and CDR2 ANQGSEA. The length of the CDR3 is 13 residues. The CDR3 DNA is TGCAGCGTCTCCGGGACAGGGCGGTACGAGCAGTACTTC. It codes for CSVSGTGRYEQYF.

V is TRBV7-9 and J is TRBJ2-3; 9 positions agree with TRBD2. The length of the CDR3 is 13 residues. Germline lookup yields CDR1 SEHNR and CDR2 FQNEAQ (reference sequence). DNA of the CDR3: TGTTATTCTTCGGCTAGCGGGACCGATACGCAGTATTTT. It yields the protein CYSSASGTDTQYF.

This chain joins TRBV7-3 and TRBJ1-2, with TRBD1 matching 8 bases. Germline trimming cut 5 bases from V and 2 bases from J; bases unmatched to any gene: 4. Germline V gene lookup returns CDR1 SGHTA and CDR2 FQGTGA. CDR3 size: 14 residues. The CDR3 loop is CASSTTGGNYGYTF. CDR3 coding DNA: TGTGCCAGCAGCACTACAGGGGGGAACTATGGCTACACCTTC.

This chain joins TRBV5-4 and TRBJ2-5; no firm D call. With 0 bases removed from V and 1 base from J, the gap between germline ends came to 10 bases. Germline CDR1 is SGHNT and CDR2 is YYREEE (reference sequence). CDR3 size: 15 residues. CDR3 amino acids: CASSLGFYLQETQYF. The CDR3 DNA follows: TGTGCCAGCAGCTTGGGTTTCTACCTCCAAGAGACCCAGTACTTC.

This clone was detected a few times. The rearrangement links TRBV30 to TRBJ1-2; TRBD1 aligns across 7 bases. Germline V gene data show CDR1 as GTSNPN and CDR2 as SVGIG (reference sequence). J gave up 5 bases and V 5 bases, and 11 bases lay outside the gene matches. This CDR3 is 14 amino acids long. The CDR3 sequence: CAWAPGQLRYGYTF. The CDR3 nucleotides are TGTGCCTGGGCGCCGGGACAGTTACGATATGGCTACACCTTC.

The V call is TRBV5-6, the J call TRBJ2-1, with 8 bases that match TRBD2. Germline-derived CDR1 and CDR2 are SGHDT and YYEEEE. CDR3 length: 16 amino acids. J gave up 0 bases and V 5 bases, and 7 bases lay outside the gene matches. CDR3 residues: CASRNERGPSYNEQFF. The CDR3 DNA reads TGTGCCAGCAGGAACGAGCGGGGGCCCTCCTACAATGAGCAGTTCTTC.

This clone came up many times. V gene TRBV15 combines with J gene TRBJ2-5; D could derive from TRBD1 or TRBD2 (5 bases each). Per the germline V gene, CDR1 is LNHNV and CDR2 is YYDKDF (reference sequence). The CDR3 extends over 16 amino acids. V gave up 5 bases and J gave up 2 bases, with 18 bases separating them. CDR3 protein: CATSGTPLTDQETQYF. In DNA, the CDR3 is TGTGCCACCAGCGGGACCCCCCTGACAGATCAAGAGACCCAGTACTTC.

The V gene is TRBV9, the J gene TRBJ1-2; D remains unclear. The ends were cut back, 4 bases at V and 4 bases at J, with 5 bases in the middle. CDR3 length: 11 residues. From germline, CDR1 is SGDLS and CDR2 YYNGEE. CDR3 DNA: TGTGCCAGCAGCAAAGGCTATGGCTACACCTTC. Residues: CASSKGYGYTF. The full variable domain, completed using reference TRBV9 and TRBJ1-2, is DSGVTQTPKHLITATGQRVTLRCSPRSGDLSVYWYQQSLDQGLQFLIQYYNGEERAKGNILERFSAQQFPDLHSELNLSSLELGDSALYFCASSKGYGYTFGSGTRLTVV.

CDR3 sequence: CASSQAGGAGGNEQFF. CDR3 bases: TGCGCCAGCAGCCAAGCGGGCGGCGCGGGTGGAAATGAGCAGTTCTTC. The chain combines TRBV4-3 with TRBJ2-1; TRBD2 might be the D (5 bases). The germline CDR1 and CDR2 sequences are LGHNA and YSLEER. V dropped 1 base and J dropped 7 bases, with 17 bases sitting between them. This CDR3 contains 16 residues.

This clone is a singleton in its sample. The CDR3, as DNA: TGCGCCAGCAGCTTGGCCGACCCAACTAATGAAAAACTGTTTTTT. Amino acids: CASSLADPTNEKLFF. The V and J genes are TRBV5-1 and TRBJ1-4; unclear D gene. CDR1 is SGHRS, CDR2 YFSETQ, per germline. V lost 0 bases, J lost 0 bases, and 6 bases lay in between. The CDR3 is 15 residues long.